This T cell receptor (beta chain) was found in a study of cytomegalovirus exposure and HLA in healthy donors. Although they were nominally healthy when sampled, donors likely had unrecorded immune exposures. The V gene lost 2 bases and the J gene lost 4 bases, with 11 bases spanning the gap. This CDR3 spans 14 amino acids. The germline CDR1 and CDR2 sequences are SGHTA and FQGNSA. 13 Jbeta primers and 60 Vbeta primers were used for the PCR. Generated by immunoSEQ multiplex PCR, the TCRdb table keeps only in-frame clones and is missing some. The sample records about 180,000 clones, 77% being singletons.

Material: PBMCs. This TCR was recovered from an older woman in good health and CMV-seropositive. The chain is built from TRBV7-2 and TRBJ1-2, with D unclear. DNA of the CDR3: TGTGCCAGCAGCTTATTCTTCTCCGGCTATGGCTACACCTTC. It translates to CASSLFFSGYGYTF.